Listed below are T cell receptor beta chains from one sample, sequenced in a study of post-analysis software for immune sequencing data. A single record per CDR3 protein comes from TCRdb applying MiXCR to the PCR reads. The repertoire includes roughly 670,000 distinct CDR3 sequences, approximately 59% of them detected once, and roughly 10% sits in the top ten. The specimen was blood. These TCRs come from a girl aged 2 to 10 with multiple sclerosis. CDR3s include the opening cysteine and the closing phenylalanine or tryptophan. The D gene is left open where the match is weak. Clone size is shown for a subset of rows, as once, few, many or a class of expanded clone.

CDR3: CSASTGQGNIAYGYTF
DNA: TGCAGTGCTAGTACGGGACAGGGAAATATAGCCTATGGCTACACCTTC
J: TRBJ1-2
D: TRBD1
size: few
V: TRBV20-1
length: 16

CDR3: CATTDTQYF
DNA: TGTGCCACCACAGATACGCAGTATTTT
J: TRBJ2-3
D: -
size: -
V: TRBV12-3/TRBV12-4
length: 9

CDR3: CSARATGRDYGYTF
DNA: TGCAGTGCTAGGGCAACAGGGCGAGACTATGGCTACACCTTC
J: TRBJ1-2
D: -
size: -
V: TRBV20-1
length: 14

CDR3: CASSAGSHTDTQYF
DNA: TGTGCCAGCAGTGCGGGAAGCCACACAGATACGCAGTATTTT
J: TRBJ2-3
D: -
size: -
V: TRBV2
length: 14

CDR3: CASSDPLWEGDTEAFF
DNA: TGTGCCAGCAGTGACCCCCTGTGGGAGGGGGATACTGAAGCTTTCTTT
J: TRBJ1-1
D: -
size: -
V: TRBV2
length: 16

CDR3: CSVGQGTGYEQYF
DNA: TGCAGCGTTGGGCAGGGGACCGGCTACGAGCAGTACTTC
J: TRBJ2-7
D: -
size: few
V: TRBV29-1
length: 13

CDR3: CSGSWGQWGVAKNIQYF
DNA: TGCAGTGGATCCTGGGGGCAATGGGGGGTAGCCAAAAACATTCAGTACTTC
J: TRBJ2-4
D: -
size: few
V: TRBV20-1
length: 17

CDR3: CASSHRTGRVYEQYF
DNA: TGCGCCAGCAGCCATCGCACAGGGCGGGTTTACGAGCAGTACTTC
J: TRBJ2-7
D: -
size: once
V: TRBV4-1
length: 15

CDR3: CASSVGPRLAGGSTDTQYF
DNA: TGTGCCAGCAGCGTAGGCCCTCGACTAGCGGGGGGCAGCACAGATACGCAGTATTTT
J: TRBJ2-3
D: TRBD2
size: -
V: TRBV9
length: 19

CDR3: CASSASMTRTGELFF
DNA: TGTGCCAGCAGCGCGTCCATGACTAGGACCGGGGAGCTGTTTTTT
J: TRBJ2-2
D: -
size: -
V: TRBV9
length: 15

CDR3: CASSWVAGGRSSYNEQFF
DNA: TGTGCCAGCAGCTGGGTGGCGGGGGGGCGGAGCTCCTACAATGAGCAGTTCTTC
J: TRBJ2-1
D: TRBD2
size: -
V: TRBV7-2
length: 18

CDR3: CSASFRTDEQFF
DNA: TGCAGTGCTAGTTTCCGGACGGATGAGCAGTTCTTC
J: TRBJ2-1
D: -
size: -
V: TRBV20-1
length: 12

CDR3: CATSRDAGGRETQYF
DNA: TGTGCCACCAGCAGAGATGCGGGGGGCAGGGAGACCCAGTACTTC
J: TRBJ2-5
D: TRBD2
size: few
V: TRBV15
length: 15

CDR3: CSVVGGPEAFF
DNA: TGCAGCGTCGTGGGAGGTCCTGAAGCTTTCTTT
J: TRBJ1-1
D: -
size: few
V: TRBV29-1
length: 11

CDR3: CASSYSLGWTKTEFSYNEQFF
DNA: TGTGCCAGCAGTTACTCGTTGGGGTGGACAAAGACCGAATTCTCCTACAATGAGCAGTTCTTC
J: TRBJ2-1
D: -
size: -
V: TRBV6-5
length: 21

CDR3: CSVEEGASGSSEQFF
DNA: TGCAGCGTTGAAGAGGGTGCTAGCGGGAGCAGTGAGCAGTTCTTC
J: TRBJ2-1
D: TRBD2
size: -
V: TRBV29-1
length: 15

CDR3: CASSPDRGNFNEQFF
DNA: TGTGCCAGCAGTCCGGACAGGGGAAACTTCAATGAGCAGTTCTTC
J: TRBJ2-1
D: TRBD1
size: -
V: TRBV7-3
length: 15

CDR3: CASSLAQGATEAFF
DNA: TGCGCCAGCAGCTTGGCGCAGGGAGCCACTGAAGCTTTCTTT
J: TRBJ1-1
D: -
size: -
V: TRBV5-1
length: 14